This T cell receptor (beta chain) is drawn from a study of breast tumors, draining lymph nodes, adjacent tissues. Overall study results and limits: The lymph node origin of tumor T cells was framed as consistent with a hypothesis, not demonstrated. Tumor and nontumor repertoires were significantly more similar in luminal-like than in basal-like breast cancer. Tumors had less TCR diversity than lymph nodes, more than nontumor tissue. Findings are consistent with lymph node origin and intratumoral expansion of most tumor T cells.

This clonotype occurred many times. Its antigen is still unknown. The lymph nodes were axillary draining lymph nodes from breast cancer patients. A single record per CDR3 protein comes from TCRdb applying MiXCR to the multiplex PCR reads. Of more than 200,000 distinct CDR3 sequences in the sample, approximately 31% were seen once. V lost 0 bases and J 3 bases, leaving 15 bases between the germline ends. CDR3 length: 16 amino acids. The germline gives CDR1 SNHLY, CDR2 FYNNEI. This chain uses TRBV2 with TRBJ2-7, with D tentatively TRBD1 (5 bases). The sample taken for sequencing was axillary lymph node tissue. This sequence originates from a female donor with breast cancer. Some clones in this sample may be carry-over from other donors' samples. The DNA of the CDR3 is TGTGCCAGCAGTGAAGCGATGGCAGGGTCGTTCTACGAGCAGTACTTC. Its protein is CASSEAMAGSFYEQYF.